These T cell receptor beta chains were read from a single sample in a study of Ad26.COV2.S vaccination and SARS-CoV-2 variants. Libraries were prepared by immunoSEQ multiplex PCR; TCRdb keeps only in-frame clonotypes and omits some of them. The sample includes around 340,000 clones, 88% seen only once; the top ten take around 6.6%. This material consisted of peripheral blood, taken in a trial of Ad26.COV2.S vaccine versus placebo. The receptors originated from a person between 18 and 60 years old who received the Ad26.COV2.S COVID-19 vaccine or a placebo. Both conserved end residues are part of each CDR3. The D gene is left open where the match is weak. The size entry is marked missing in some rows and otherwise reads once, few, many or a size class.

abundance | j_gene | d_gene | v_gene | CDR3nt | CDR3aa
NA | TRBJ1-4 | NA | TRBV11-2 | TGTGCCAGCAGCTTAGAAGTAAAAAGATTTCCAGCTAATGAAAAACTGTTTTTT | CASSLEVKRFPANEKLFF
NA | TRBJ2-2 | NA | TRBV30 | TGTGCCTTTACCTCAGGGTTGGAGTCCGGGGAGCTGTTTTTT | CAFTSGLESGELFF
NA | TRBJ1-1 | NA | TRBV27 | TGTGCCAGCAGTTTCGGGTTTGGGATTACTGAAGCTTTCTTT | CASSFGFGITEAFF
NA | TRBJ1-2 | NA | TRBV29-1 | TGCAGCGTGAGTGGTCTGAGAGGTGGCTACACCTTC | CSVSGLRGGYTF
NA | TRBJ2-7 | NA | TRBV6-5 | TGTGCCAGCAGTTACTCGTATGCGGATAGAACCTACGAGCAGTACTTC | CASSYSYADRTYEQYF
NA | TRBJ2-1 | NA | TRBV4-1 | TGCGCCAGCAGCCAAGAAGACGCCCAGTACAATGAGCAGTTCTTC | CASSQEDAQYNEQFF
NA | TRBJ1-5 | TRBD1 | TRBV18 | TGTGCCAGCTCACAAGGACAGGGGGATCAGCCCCAGCATTTT | CASSQGQGDQPQHF
NA | TRBJ2-3 | NA | TRBV11-2 | TGTGCCAGCAGCTTAGAGTACGGTCTAGATACGCAGTATTTT | CASSLEYGLDTQYF
NA | TRBJ2-3 | NA | TRBV7-8 | TGTGCCAGCAGCTTAAATCTGGCAGATACGCAGTATTTT | CASSLNLADTQYF
NA | TRBJ1-1 | NA | TRBV5-1 | TGCGCCAGTGAACAGGGTTGGGGATTGAACACTGAAGCTTTCTTT | CASEQGWGLNTEAFF
NA | TRBJ2-1 | TRBD2 | TRBV13 | TGTGCCAGCAGCCCACAACCCGGGACTAGTTTTCGGTACAATGAGCAGTTCTTC | CASSPQPGTSFRYNEQFF
few | TRBJ2-7 | TRBD1 | TRBV28 | TGTGCCAGCAGTTCGGGACAGGGGGCCTACGAGCAGTACTTC | CASSSGQGAYEQYF
once | TRBJ2-2 | NA | TRBV7-2 | TGTGCCAGCAGCTTAGTTTGGGGTAGGAACACCGGGGAGCTGTTTTTT | CASSLVWGRNTGELFF
NA | TRBJ2-3 | NA | TRBV6-5 | TGTGCCAGCAGTACAGGACAGTACACAGATACGCAGTATTTT | CASSTGQYTDTQYF
NA | TRBJ1-4 | TRBD1 | TRBV4-1 | TGCGCCAGCAGCCAAGCAGGGGGCCGGGAAAAACTGTTTTTT | CASSQAGGREKLFF
NA | TRBJ2-1 | NA | TRBV11-2 | TGTGCCAGCAGCTTAGATCGGACGAATGAGCAGTTCTTC | CASSLDRTNEQFF
NA | TRBJ1-4 | NA | TRBV2 | TGTGCCAGCAACCTACCGGGACACGGGGAAAAACTGTTTTTT | CASNLPGHGEKLFF
NA | TRBJ2-1 | TRBD2 | TRBV7-2 | TGTGCCAGCAGCCCTAGCGGGGAACCCTACAATGAGCAGTTCTTC | CASSPSGEPYNEQFF
NA | TRBJ2-1 | NA | TRBV6-1 | TGTGCCAGCAGTGAAGTGGGGGCAGCGTCTCGGCCCTACAATGAGCAGTTCTTC | CASSEVGAASRPYNEQFF
NA | TRBJ1-2 | TRBD1 | TRBV25-1 | TGTGCCAGCAGTGAATTTGACAGGGACTATGGCTACACCTTC | CASSEFDRDYGYTF
NA | TRBJ1-5 | NA | TRBV28 | TGTGCCAGTAACATAGGGGCGGGGAATAATCAGCCCCAGCATTTT | CASNIGAGNNQPQHF
NA | TRBJ2-7 | NA | TRBV30 | TGTGCCTGGAGTTCTAACCACGAGCAGTACTTC | CAWSSNHEQYF
NA | TRBJ2-7 | TRBD1 | TRBV7-2 | TGTGCCAGCAGTTTAATGTCTGGACAGGCTGACGAGCAGTACTTC | CASSLMSGQADEQYF
NA | TRBJ1-1 | NA | TRBV6-2/TRBV6-3 | TGTGCCAGCAGTTCCCGGGGGGATTCATTCATGAACACTGAAGCTTTCTTT | CASSSRGDSFMNTEAFF
NA | TRBJ2-3 | TRBD1 | TRBV19 | TGTGCCAGTACCGCGGACAGGGGGTTCCTCACAGATACGCAGTATTTT | CASTADRGFLTDTQYF
NA | TRBJ2-4 | NA | TRBV7-9 | TGTGCCAGCAGCTTAACCAGGACCCTAGCCAAAAACATTCAGTACTTC | CASSLTRTLAKNIQYF
NA | TRBJ2-1 | TRBD2 | TRBV9 | TGTGCCAGCAGCGTAGATGCGGGAGGGCCATACAATGAGCAGTTCTTC | CASSVDAGGPYNEQFF
NA | TRBJ1-3 | NA | TRBV9 | TGTGCCAGCAGCGCCGGGATAGGGGAAAGGACTGGAAACACCATATATTTT | CASSAGIGERTGNTIYF